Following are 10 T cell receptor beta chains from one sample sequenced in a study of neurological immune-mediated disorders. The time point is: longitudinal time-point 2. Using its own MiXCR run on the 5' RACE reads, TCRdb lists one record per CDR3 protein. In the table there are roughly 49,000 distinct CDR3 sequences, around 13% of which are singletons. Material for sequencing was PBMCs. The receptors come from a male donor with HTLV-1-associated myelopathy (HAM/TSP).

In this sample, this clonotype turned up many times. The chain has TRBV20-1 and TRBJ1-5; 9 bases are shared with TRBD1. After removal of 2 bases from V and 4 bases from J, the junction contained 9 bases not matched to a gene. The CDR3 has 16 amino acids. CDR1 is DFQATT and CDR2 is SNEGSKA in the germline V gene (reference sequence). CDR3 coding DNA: TGCAGTGCTAGAAGAACCGGGACAGGGAGGAATCAGCCCCAGCATTTT. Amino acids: CSARRTGTGRNQPQHF.

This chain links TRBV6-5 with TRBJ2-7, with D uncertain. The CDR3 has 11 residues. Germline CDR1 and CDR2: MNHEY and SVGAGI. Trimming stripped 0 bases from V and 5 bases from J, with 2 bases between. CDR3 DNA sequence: TGTGCCAGCAGTTACTCAGACGAGCAGTACTTC. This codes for CASSYSDEQYF.

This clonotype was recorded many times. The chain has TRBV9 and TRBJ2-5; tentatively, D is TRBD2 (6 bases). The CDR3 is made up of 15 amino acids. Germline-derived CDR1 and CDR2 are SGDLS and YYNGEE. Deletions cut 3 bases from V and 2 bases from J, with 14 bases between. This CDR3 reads CASSGRGRLQETQYF. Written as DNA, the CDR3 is TGTGCCAGCAGCGGGAGGGGCAGATTACAAGAGACCCAGTACTTC. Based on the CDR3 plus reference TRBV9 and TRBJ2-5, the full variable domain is DSGVTQTPKHLITATGQRVTLRCSPRSGDLSVYWYQQSLDQGLQFLIQYYNGEERAKGNILERFSAQQFPDLHSELNLSSLELGDSALYFCASSGRGRLQETQYFGPGTRLLVL.

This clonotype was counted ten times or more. In DNA form, the CDR3 reads TGTGCCAGCTCCTCACACCAGCGTTGGGGGGAGACCCAGTACTTC. It translates to CASSSHQRWGETQYF. The gene calls are TRBV28 and TRBJ2-5, with D perhaps being TRBD1 or TRBD2 (5 bases each). The germline gives CDR1 MDHEN, CDR2 SYDVKM. Trimming took 8 bases from V and 5 from J, leaving 21 bases between them. The CDR3 consists of 15 residues.

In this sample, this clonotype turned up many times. This chain's CDR3 is CASSLAQTDTQYF. DNA for the CDR3: TGCGCCAGCAGCTTGGCCCAGACAGATACGCAGTATTTT. The rearrangement joins TRBV5-1 to TRBJ2-3, with D hard to call. The CDR3 totals 13 residues. V was shortened by 0 bases and J by 3 bases, with 5 bases between the two germline ends. Germline CDR1 SGHRS, CDR2 YFSETQ.

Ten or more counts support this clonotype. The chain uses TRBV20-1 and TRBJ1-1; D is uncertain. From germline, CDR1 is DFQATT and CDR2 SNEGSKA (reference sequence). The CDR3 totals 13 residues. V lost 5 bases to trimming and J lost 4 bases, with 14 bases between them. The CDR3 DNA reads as TGCAGTGCTTCCGGGGTAAGGAGCACTGAAGCTTTCTTT. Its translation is CSASGVRSTEAFF.

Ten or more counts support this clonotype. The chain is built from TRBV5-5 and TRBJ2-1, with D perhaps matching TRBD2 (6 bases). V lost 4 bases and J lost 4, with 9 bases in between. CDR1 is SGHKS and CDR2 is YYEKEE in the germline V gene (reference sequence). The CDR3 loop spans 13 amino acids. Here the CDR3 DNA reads TGTGCCAGCAGCGCGGGACCGTACAATGAGCAGTTCTTC. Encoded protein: CASSAGPYNEQFF.

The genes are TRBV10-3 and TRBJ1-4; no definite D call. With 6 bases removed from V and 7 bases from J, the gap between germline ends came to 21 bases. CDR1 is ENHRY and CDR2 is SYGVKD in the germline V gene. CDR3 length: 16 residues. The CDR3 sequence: CAISKAAAWGSEKLFF. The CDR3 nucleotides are TGTGCCATCAGCAAGGCTGCCGCTTGGGGTAGTGAAAAACTGTTTTTT.

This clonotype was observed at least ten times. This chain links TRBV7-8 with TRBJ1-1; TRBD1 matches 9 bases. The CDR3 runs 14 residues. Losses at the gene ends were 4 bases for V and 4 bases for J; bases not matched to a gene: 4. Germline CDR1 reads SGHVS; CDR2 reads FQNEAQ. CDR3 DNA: TGTGCCAGCAGCTGGAGGACAGGGGTCACTGAAGCTTTCTTT. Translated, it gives CASSWRTGVTEAFF.

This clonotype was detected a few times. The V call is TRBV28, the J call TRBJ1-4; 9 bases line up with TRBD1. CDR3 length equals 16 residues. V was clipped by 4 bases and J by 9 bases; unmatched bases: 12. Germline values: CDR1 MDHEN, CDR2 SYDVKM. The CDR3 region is CASSSLWTGEGKKLFF. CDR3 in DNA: TGTGCCAGCAGTTCTCTCTGGACAGGGGAGGGGAAAAAACTGTTTTTT.